The rows below give T cell receptor beta chains drawn from one sample of a study. TCRdb passed the 5' RACE reads through MiXCR, listing each CDR3 protein once. This sample yields 60,000 to 65,000 distinct CDR3 sequences, of which roughly 30% are seen a single time; roughly 2% belongs to the top ten. Sequencing used tumor-infiltrating naive CD4+ T cells sorted from the breast tumor. The receptors were gathered from a female donor with breast cancer. Each CDR3 is given with its conserved first and last residue. D genes are given only for firm matches. The size entry is marked missing in some rows and otherwise reads once, few, many or a size class.

j_call clone_size d_call v_call cdr3_nt cdr3_aa
TRBJ2-1 . TRBD1 TRBV25-1 TGTGCCAGCAGTGAATCGAACACCCACAGGGGCCTAGAATACAATGAGCAGTTCTTC CASSESNTHRGLEYNEQFF
TRBJ2-7 few . TRBV5-1 TGCGCCAGCAGCGCGGGTCCGGGGGACGAGCAGTACTTC CASSAGPGDEQYF
TRBJ2-7 . . TRBV13 TGTGCCAGCAGCCCAGGAGGGCCAGCCTACGAGCAGTACTTC CASSPGGPAYEQYF
TRBJ1-3 . TRBD1 TRBV5-1 TGCGCCAGCAGCCTACGTCCGGGACAGTCGGGAAACACCATATATTTT CASSLRPGQSGNTIYF
TRBJ1-3 . TRBD1 TRBV4-3 TGCGCCAGCAGCCTAGACAGGGGGAAGACTGGAAACACCATATATTTT CASSLDRGKTGNTIYF
TRBJ1-2 few . TRBV12-5 TGTGCTAGTGGTTACCTTACAGGGACGAGCTACACCTTC CASGYLTGTSYTF
TRBJ2-4 . TRBD1 TRBV2 TGTGCCAGCAGGCGACAGGGGATGGCCAAAAACATTCAGTACTTC CASRRQGMAKNIQYF
TRBJ1-1 . . TRBV4-2 TGTGCCAGCAGCAAGGACGGTATGAACACTGAAGCTTTCTTT CASSKDGMNTEAFF
TRBJ1-1 many TRBD1 TRBV29-1 TGCAGCGCCGTACCGTTACAGGGGGCGGTCGACACTGAAGCTTTCTTT CSAVPLQGAVDTEAFF
TRBJ2-5 . . TRBV29-1 TGCAGCGTCCGCAGGGAGACCCAGTACTTC CSVRRETQYF
TRBJ2-3 . TRBD1 TRBV6-1 TGTGCCAGCAGGGCAGGGGGAAACACAGATACGCAGTATTTT CASRAGGNTDTQYF
TRBJ2-2 . . TRBV29-1 TGCAGCGTCTCTGACACCGGGGAGCTGTTTTTT CSVSDTGELFF
TRBJ2-1 few TRBD1 TRBV25-1 TGTGCCAGCAGTGAATGGGTCGAGGGGGCGAGCGAGCGAACCTACAATGAGCAGTTCTTC CASSEWVEGASERTYNEQFF
TRBJ2-2 few . TRBV6-5 TGTGCCAGCAGTTACAAGAACACCGGGGAGCTGTTTTTT CASSYKNTGELFF
TRBJ1-4 few . TRBV6-5 TGTGCCAGCAGCCACAGGAATGAAAAACTGTTTTTT CASSHRNEKLFF
TRBJ1-4 many . TRBV20-1 TGCAGTGCGACCGGAGGGGAATCTAATGAAAAACTGTTTTTT CSATGGESNEKLFF
TRBJ2-2 . TRBD2 TRBV20-1 TGCAGTGCTAGAGGGATGACTAGCGGGACCGGGGAGCTGTTTTTT CSARGMTSGTGELFF